This is a list of T cell receptor beta chains from one sample in a study of shared clonotypes between healthy human individuals. Assay used: immunoSEQ multiplex PCR; TCRdb lists only in-frame clones, some missing. Of some 630,000 clones listed, roughly 96% are singletons. The sample comprised naive CD8+ T cells sorted from blood. The receptor source for this set is a woman aged 25 to 39 in good health. Both conserved end residues are part of each CDR3. A D gene is named only where the DNA matches it firmly. Only some rows state a clone size, as once, few, many or a class for expanded clones.

v_gene: TRBV6-6; d_gene: TRBD2; j_gene: TRBJ2-7; abundance: NA; CDR3nt: TGTGCCAGCTGGGGACTAGGTACCTACGAGCAGTACTTC; CDR3aa: CASWGLGTYEQYF
v_gene: TRBV5-6; d_gene: NA; j_gene: TRBJ2-5; abundance: NA; CDR3nt: TGTGCCAGCAGCTTCCAAGAGACCCAGTACTTC; CDR3aa: CASSFQETQYF
v_gene: TRBV6-5; d_gene: TRBD2; j_gene: TRBJ2-7; abundance: once; CDR3nt: TGTGCCAGCAGGCTAGCGGAGGACTACGAGCAGTACTTC; CDR3aa: CASRLAEDYEQYF
v_gene: TRBV28; d_gene: TRBD1; j_gene: TRBJ2-2; abundance: NA; CDR3nt: TGTGCCAGCAGCCCCCCGGCGAGAGGGGGCAGCGGGGAGCTGTTTTTT; CDR3aa: CASSPPARGGSGELFF
v_gene: TRBV27; d_gene: TRBD1; j_gene: TRBJ2-7; abundance: NA; CDR3nt: TGTGCCAGCAGTTTAACCGGACAGGGCCTTTCCCCCTACGAGCAGTACTTC; CDR3aa: CASSLTGQGLSPYEQYF
v_gene: TRBV9; d_gene: TRBD1; j_gene: TRBJ2-7; abundance: NA; CDR3nt: TGTGCCAGCAGCGCCCGGGACAGAGGCGAGCAGTACTTC; CDR3aa: CASSARDRGEQYF
v_gene: TRBV13; d_gene: TRBD2; j_gene: TRBJ2-2; abundance: NA; CDR3nt: TGTGCCAGCAGCTTAGGGGGACTAGCATTCACCGGGGAGCTGTTTTTT; CDR3aa: CASSLGGLAFTGELFF
v_gene: TRBV18; d_gene: TRBD2; j_gene: TRBJ2-7; abundance: NA; CDR3nt: TGTGCCAGCTCACCACCCCGAGCGGGAGAGGTAAACGAGCAGTACTTC; CDR3aa: CASSPPRAGEVNEQYF
v_gene: TRBV5-6; d_gene: TRBD2; j_gene: TRBJ2-7; abundance: NA; CDR3nt: TGTGCCAGCAGCCAGCGGGAGTATCCCTACGAGCAGTACTTC; CDR3aa: CASSQREYPYEQYF
v_gene: TRBV14; d_gene: NA; j_gene: TRBJ2-3; abundance: NA; CDR3nt: TGTGCCAGCAGCCAAGCGGTTAGCGCCACAGATACGCAGTATTTT; CDR3aa: CASSQAVSATDTQYF
v_gene: TRBV6-6; d_gene: NA; j_gene: TRBJ2-7; abundance: NA; CDR3nt: TGTGCCAGCAGTTATTCCGGGGGGCAGTACGAGCAGTACTTC; CDR3aa: CASSYSGGQYEQYF
v_gene: TRBV27; d_gene: NA; j_gene: TRBJ2-1; abundance: NA; CDR3nt: TGTGCCAGCAGCCTCGACTCTGTCGAGCAGTTCTTC; CDR3aa: CASSLDSVEQFF
v_gene: TRBV14; d_gene: TRBD2; j_gene: TRBJ2-1; abundance: NA; CDR3nt: TGTGCCAGCAGCCAAGAGGCAACACGTAGCGGGTCCCTCGCGGACAATGAGCAGTTCTTC; CDR3aa: CASSQEATRSGSLADNEQFF
v_gene: TRBV27; d_gene: TRBD2; j_gene: TRBJ2-1; abundance: NA; CDR3nt: TGTGCCAGCAGTCACCTACTCCCTAGCGGGAGCTACAATGAGCAGTTCTTC; CDR3aa: CASSHLLPSGSYNEQFF
v_gene: TRBV4-1; d_gene: NA; j_gene: TRBJ1-1; abundance: NA; CDR3nt: TGCGCCAGCAGGCAAAGGATGAACACTGAAGCTTTCTTT; CDR3aa: CASRQRMNTEAFF
v_gene: TRBV28; d_gene: NA; j_gene: TRBJ1-4; abundance: NA; CDR3nt: TGTGCCAGCAGTTTGGGGGGGGCTAATGAAAAACTGTTTTTT; CDR3aa: CASSLGGANEKLFF
v_gene: TRBV6-1; d_gene: TRBD2; j_gene: TRBJ2-3; abundance: NA; CDR3nt: TGTGCCAGCAGTGAATCGGGCCTAGCGGGATACACAGATACGCAGTATTTT; CDR3aa: CASSESGLAGYTDTQYF
v_gene: TRBV6-6; d_gene: NA; j_gene: TRBJ2-2; abundance: NA; CDR3nt: TGTGCCAGCAGTTACTCGACTGGGGAGCTGTTTTTT; CDR3aa: CASSYSTGELFF
v_gene: TRBV11-2; d_gene: NA; j_gene: TRBJ2-1; abundance: NA; CDR3nt: TGTGCCAGCAGCTTAGACCGACTAGAAATAGATTATTGTGAGCAGTTCTTC; CDR3aa: CASSLDRLEIDYCEQFF
v_gene: TRBV27; d_gene: NA; j_gene: TRBJ1-1; abundance: NA; CDR3nt: TGTGCCAGCAAAAAAGAGTTCGGGAGACGTCATGAAGCTTTCTTT; CDR3aa: CASKKEFGRRHEAFF
v_gene: TRBV5-1; d_gene: TRBD2; j_gene: TRBJ2-3; abundance: NA; CDR3nt: TGCGCCAGCAGCTTGGCCGGCGGAGAGCGGGGATTCACAGATACGCAGTATTTT; CDR3aa: CASSLAGGERGFTDTQYF
v_gene: TRBV7-2; d_gene: TRBD2; j_gene: TRBJ2-1; abundance: NA; CDR3nt: TGTGCCAGCTCCGACAGCCTAGCGGCCTACAATGAGCAGTTCTTC; CDR3aa: CASSDSLAAYNEQFF